This TCR beta chain was found in a study of blood T cell repertoires in COVID-19. Study overall: Sample material is recorded as cDNA or gDNA derived from T cells, B-cell-depleted T cells, or PBMCs.

Original handling: Cell counts per sample came from amplifying reference gene primers. Libraries were prepared by immunoSEQ multiplex PCR; TCRdb keeps only in-frame clonotypes and omits some of them. The V and J calls and the clone size are those of that table, but D and trimming were determined from the DNA. The sample carries hundreds of thousands of clones, more than 85% recorded once. CDR3 length: 14 residues. CDR1 is SGDLS and CDR2 is YYNGEE in the germline V gene. Trimming removed 4 bases at V and 6 bases at J, with 16 bases between. The cohort comprised adults aged about 18 to 90 years residing in some 24 US areas.

V and J are TRBV9 and TRBJ1-1, with D perhaps TRBD1 (6 bases). Sequenced input: PBMCs or T cells enriched from blood (not recorded which). The sequence was collected from a woman aged 45-59 years who had recovered from COVID-19. CDR3 in amino acids: CASSHTGQGSEAFF. For the CDR3, the DNA is TGTGCCAGCAGCCACACAGGCCAGGGGTCTGAAGCTTTCTTT.